Below are 9 T cell receptor beta chains sequenced from a single sample in a study of blood T cells in healthy people across ages. Through a sample-barcoded 5' primer and a J-beta primer mix, a second PCR was run for about 6 to 11 cycles. TCRdb reprocessed the 5' RACE reads with MiXCR, giving one entry per CDR3 protein. The sample consists of 1.5 million to 2 million distinct CDR3 sequences, about 28% of them appearing once. Sequenced input: blood. The source of these receptors is a woman between 25 and 40 years old in good health.

V is TRBV6-6 and J is TRBJ2-7, with 12 bases that match TRBD1. V gave up 0 bases and J gave up 3 bases; unmatched junction bases: 3. The CDR3 has 16 residues. CDR1 and CDR2 (germline): MNHNY, SVGAGI (reference sequence). CDR3 in amino acids: CASSYSGTGGIYEQYF. CDR3 bases: TGTGCCAGCAGTTACTCCGGGACAGGGGGCATCTACGAGCAGTACTTC.

The genes are TRBV2 and TRBJ1-4; weak D call: TRBD1 (5 bases). Germline-derived CDR1 and CDR2 are SNHLY and FYNNEI. The CDR3 loop spans 13 amino acids. Trimming pared 7 bases from V and 5 bases from J, leaving 11 bases between. The CDR3 protein is CASTPGPNEKLFF. CDR3 sequence (DNA): TGTGCCAGCACCCCGGGGCCGAATGAAAAACTGTTTTTT.

This chain uses TRBV3-1 with TRBJ1-2, with D unresolved. V was trimmed by 1 base and J by 4 bases, leaving 16 bases between them. CDR1 and CDR2 from the germline V gene are LGHDT and YNNKEL (reference sequence). This CDR3 is built from 16 residues. The CDR3 coding sequence is TGTGCCAGCAGCCAAGGGGAGGGTTCAGTGGCCTATGGCTACACCTTC. Translation: CASSQGEGSVAYGYTF.

Only a few counts were recorded for this clonotype. V gene TRBV7-9 combines with J gene TRBJ2-5; D possibly corresponds to TRBD1 (6 bases). Germline V CDR1 and CDR2: SEHNR, FQNEAQ (reference sequence). This CDR3 spans 12 amino acids. V was cut by 8 bases and J by 5 bases, with 12 bases left in between. The CDR3 loop is CASRTAEETQYF. The CDR3 region has the DNA TGTGCCAGCCGGACAGCCGAGGAGACCCAGTACTTC.

This clonotype was seen repeatedly, ten times or more. This rearrangement joins TRBV6-2 or TRBV6-3 to TRBJ2-7, with D hard to call. The CDR3 length is 11 residues. The germline gives CDR1 MNHEY, CDR2 SVGEGT. V was shortened by 5 bases and J by 6 bases, with 8 bases between the two germline ends. The CDR3 DNA reads as TGTGCCAGCAGTCCCCATGGCGAGCAGTACTTC. The encoded protein is CASSPHGEQYF.

The chain is built from TRBV5-5 and TRBJ1-1, with a possible D match to TRBD1 (6 bases). There are 13 residues in the CDR3. V lost 7 bases and J 7 bases, leaving 17 bases between the germline ends. The V gene's germline CDR1 is SGHKS and CDR2 YYEKEE (reference sequence). DNA of the CDR3: TGTGCCAGCGCCGCGTCGGGGGCTCGTGAAGCTTTCTTT. Residues: CASAASGAREAFF. Full variable domain (missing parts from reference TRBV5-5 and TRBJ1-1): DAGVTQSPTHLIKTRGQQVTLRCSPISGHKSVSWYQQVLGQGPQFIFQYYEKEERGRGNFPDRFSARQFPNYSSELNVNALLLGDSALYLCASAASGAREAFFGQGTRLTVV.

This clonotype turned up a few times. The V gene is TRBV7-9, the J gene TRBJ2-1; D uncertain. With 3 bases removed from V and 8 bases from J, the gap between germline ends came to 17 bases. The CDR3 consists of 15 residues. The germline V gene encodes CDR1 SEHNR and CDR2 FQNEAQ (reference sequence). The CDR3 here is CASSFFGPQSDEQFF. The CDR3 DNA is TGTGCCAGCAGCTTCTTCGGACCCCAGTCGGATGAGCAGTTCTTC.

The rearrangement uses TRBV5-1 and TRBJ2-3, with D possibly TRBD2 on 6 matching bases. The CDR3 extends over 15 amino acids. Germline V gene lookup returns CDR1 SGHRS and CDR2 YFSETQ. Deletions cut 0 bases from V and 4 bases from J, with 12 bases between. The CDR3 sequence: CASSLGDFEADTQYF. CDR3 nucleotide sequence: TGCGCCAGCAGCTTGGGGGACTTCGAAGCAGATACGCAGTATTTT.

This chain links TRBV20-1 with TRBJ1-6; 9 bases agree with TRBD1. The CDR3 length is 13 residues. Germline V lookup: CDR1 DFQATT, CDR2 SNEGSKA (reference sequence). The J segment lost 10 bases and the V segment lost 6 bases, leaving 7 bases of the junction unmatched. The CDR3 DNA follows: TGCAGTGCCCAGACAGGGGGTGACTCACCCCTCCACTTT. Its protein is CSAQTGGDSPLHF.